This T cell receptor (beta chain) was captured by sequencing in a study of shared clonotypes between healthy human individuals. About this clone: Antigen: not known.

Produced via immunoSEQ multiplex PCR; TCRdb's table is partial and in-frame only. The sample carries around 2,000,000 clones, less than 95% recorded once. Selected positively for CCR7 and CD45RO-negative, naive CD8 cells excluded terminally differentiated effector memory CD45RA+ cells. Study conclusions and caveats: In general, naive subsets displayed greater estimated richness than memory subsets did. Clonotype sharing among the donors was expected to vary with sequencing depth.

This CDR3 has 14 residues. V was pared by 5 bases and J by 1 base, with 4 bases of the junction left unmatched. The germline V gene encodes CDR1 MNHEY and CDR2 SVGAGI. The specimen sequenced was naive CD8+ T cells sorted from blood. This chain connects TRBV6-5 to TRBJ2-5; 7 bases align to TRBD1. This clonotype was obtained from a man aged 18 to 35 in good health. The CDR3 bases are TGTGCCAGCAGTGGGACAGCGCTCCAAGAGACCCAGTACTTC. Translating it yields CASSGTALQETQYF.